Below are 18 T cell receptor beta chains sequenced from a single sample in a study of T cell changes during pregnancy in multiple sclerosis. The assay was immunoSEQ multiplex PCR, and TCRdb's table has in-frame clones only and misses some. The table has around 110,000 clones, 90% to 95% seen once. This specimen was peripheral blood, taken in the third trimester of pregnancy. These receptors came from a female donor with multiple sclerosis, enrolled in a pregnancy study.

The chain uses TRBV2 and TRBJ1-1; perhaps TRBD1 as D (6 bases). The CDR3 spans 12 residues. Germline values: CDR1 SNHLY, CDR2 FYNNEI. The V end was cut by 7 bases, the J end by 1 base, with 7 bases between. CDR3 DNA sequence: TGTGCCAGCATCAGGGGGAACACTGAAGCTTTCTTT. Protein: CASIRGNTEAFF.

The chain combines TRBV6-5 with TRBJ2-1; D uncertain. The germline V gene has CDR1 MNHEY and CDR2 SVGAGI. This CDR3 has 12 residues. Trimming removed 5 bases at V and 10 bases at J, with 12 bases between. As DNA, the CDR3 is TGTGCCAGCAGTCCCCCCGTCGGGGAGCAGTTCTTC. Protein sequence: CASSPPVGEQFF.

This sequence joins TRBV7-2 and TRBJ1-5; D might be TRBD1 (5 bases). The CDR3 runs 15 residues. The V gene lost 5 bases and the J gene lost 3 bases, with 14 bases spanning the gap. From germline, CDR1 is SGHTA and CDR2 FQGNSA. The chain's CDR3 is CASSLGGAINQPQHF. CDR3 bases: TGTGCCAGCAGCCTGGGAGGGGCTATCAATCAGCCCCAGCATTTT.

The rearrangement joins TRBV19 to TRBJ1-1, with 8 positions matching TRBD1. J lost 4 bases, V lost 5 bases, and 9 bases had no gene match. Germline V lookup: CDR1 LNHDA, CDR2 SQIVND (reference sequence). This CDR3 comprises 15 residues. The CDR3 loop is CASSVLDRAVTEAFF. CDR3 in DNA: TGTGCCAGTAGTGTTTTGGACAGGGCGGTCACTGAAGCTTTCTTT.

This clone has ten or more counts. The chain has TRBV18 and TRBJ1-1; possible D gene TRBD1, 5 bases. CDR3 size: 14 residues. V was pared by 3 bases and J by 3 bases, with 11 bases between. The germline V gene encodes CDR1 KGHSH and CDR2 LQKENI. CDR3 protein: CASSPGGDYTEAFF. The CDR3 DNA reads TGTGCCAGCTCACCGGGAGGGGATTACACTGAAGCTTTCTTT.

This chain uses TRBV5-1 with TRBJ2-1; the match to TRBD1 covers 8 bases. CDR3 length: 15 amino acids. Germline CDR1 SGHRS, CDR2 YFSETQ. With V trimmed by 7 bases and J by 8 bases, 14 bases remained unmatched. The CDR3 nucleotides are TGCGCCAGCCACTCTGACAGGGGAGGTTGGGATGAGCAGTTCTTC. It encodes CASHSDRGGWDEQFF.

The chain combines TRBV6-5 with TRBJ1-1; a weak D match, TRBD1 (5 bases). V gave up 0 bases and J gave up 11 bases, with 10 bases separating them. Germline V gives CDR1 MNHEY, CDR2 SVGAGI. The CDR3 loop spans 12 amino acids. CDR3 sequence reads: CASSYSGGVAFF. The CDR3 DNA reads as TGTGCCAGCAGTTACTCAGGAGGGGTCGCTTTCTTT.

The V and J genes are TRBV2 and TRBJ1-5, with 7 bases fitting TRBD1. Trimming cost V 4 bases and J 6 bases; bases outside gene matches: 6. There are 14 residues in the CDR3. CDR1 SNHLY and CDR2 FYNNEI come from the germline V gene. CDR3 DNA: TGTGCCAGCAGTGTGAGGGGGCGAACTCAGCCCCAGCATTTT. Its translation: CASSVRGRTQPQHF. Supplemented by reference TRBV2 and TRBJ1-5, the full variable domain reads EPEVTQTPSHQVTQMGQEVILRCVPISNHLYFYWYRQILGQKVEFLVSFYNNEISEKSEIFDDQFSVERPDGSNFTLKIRSTKLEDSAMYFCASSVRGRTQPQHFGDGTRLSIL.

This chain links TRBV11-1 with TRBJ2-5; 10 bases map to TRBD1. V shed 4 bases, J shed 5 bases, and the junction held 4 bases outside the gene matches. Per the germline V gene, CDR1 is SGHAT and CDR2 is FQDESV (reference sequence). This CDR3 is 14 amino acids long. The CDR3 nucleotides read TGTGCCAGCAGCTCGGGACAGGGGATGGAGACCCAGTACTTC. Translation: CASSSGQGMETQYF.

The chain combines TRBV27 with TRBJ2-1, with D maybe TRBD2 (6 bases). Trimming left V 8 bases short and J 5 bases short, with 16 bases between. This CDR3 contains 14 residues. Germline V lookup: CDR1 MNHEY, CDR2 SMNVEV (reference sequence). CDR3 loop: CASALARFDNEQFF. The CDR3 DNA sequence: TGTGCCAGCGCACTAGCAAGGTTCGACAATGAGCAGTTCTTC.

The CDR3 nucleotides read TGTGCCACCTCCGGGACTAGCGGGAGTACTAAAAACATTCAGTACTTC. Amino acid sequence: CATSGTSGSTKNIQYF. This chain links TRBV27 with TRBJ2-4; 14 bases fit TRBD2. This CDR3 has 16 residues. Germline CDR1 and CDR2: MNHEY and SMNVEV (reference sequence). V was pared by 10 bases and J by 4 bases, with 9 bases of the junction left unmatched.

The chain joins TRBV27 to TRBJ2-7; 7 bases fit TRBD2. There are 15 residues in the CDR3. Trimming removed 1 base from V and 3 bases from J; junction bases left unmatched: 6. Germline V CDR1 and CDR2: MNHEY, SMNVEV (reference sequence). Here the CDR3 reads CASSLLAGVGYEQYF. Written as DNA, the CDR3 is TGTGCCAGCAGTTTATTGGCGGGAGTTGGCTACGAGCAGTACTTC.

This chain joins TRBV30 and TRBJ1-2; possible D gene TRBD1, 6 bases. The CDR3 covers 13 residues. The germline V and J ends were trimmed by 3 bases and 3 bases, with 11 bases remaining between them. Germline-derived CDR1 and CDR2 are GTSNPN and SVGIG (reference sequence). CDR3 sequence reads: CAWRQGRDYGYTF. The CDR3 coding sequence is TGTGCCTGGAGGCAGGGGCGCGACTATGGCTACACCTTC.

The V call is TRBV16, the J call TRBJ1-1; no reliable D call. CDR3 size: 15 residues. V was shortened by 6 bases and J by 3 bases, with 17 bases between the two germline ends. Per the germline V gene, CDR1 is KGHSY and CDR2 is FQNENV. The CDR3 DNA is TGTGCCAGCAGTACCCCGGGATTGAAGGACACTGAAGCTTTCTTT. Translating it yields CASSTPGLKDTEAFF.

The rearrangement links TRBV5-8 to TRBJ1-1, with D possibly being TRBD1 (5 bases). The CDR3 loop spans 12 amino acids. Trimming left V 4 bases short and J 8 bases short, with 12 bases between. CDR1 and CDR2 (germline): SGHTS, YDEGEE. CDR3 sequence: CASSLWGGEAFF. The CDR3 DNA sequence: TGTGCCAGCAGCCTATGGGGGGGAGAAGCTTTCTTT.

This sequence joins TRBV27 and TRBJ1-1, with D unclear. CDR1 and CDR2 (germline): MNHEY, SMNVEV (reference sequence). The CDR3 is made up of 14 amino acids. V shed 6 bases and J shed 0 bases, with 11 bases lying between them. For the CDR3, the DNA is TGTGCCAGCAGGAAAGACAATCTGAACACTGAAGCTTTCTTT. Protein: CASRKDNLNTEAFF.

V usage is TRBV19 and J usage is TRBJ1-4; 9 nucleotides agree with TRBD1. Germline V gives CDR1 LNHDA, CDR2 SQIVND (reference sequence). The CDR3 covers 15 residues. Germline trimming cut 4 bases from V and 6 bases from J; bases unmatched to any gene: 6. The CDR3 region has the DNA TGTGCCAGTAGTAGATACAGACAGGGGGATGAAAAACTGTTTTTT. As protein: CASSRYRQGDEKLFF. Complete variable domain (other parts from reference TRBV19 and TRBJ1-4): DGGITQSPKYLFRKEGQNVTLSCEQNLNHDAMYWYRQDPGQGLRLIYYSQIVNDFQKGDIAEGYSVSREKKESFPLTVTSAQKNPTAFYLCASSRYRQGDEKLFFGSGTQLSVL.

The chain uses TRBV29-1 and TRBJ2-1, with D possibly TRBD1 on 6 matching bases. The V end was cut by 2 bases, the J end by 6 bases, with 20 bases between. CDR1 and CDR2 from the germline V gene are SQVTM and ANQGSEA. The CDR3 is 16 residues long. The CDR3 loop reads CSVEFHRDYSGNEQFF. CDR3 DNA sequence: TGCAGCGTTGAATTCCACAGGGATTACTCGGGCAATGAGCAGTTCTTC.